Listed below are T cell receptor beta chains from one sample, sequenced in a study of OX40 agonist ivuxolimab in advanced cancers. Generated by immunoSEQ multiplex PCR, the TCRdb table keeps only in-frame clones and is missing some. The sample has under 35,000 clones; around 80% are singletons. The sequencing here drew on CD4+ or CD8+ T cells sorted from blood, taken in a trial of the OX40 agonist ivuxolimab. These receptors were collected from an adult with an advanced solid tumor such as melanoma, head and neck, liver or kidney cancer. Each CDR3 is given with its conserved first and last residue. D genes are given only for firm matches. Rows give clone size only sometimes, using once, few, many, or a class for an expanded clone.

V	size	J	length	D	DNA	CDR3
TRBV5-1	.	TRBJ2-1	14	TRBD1	TGCGCCAGCAGCTTGGGGGACAGGGGGAATGAGCAGTTCTTC	CASSLGDRGNEQFF
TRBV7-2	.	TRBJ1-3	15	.	TGTGCCAGCAGATCCGGACAGAGCTCTGGAAACACCATATATTTT	CASRSGQSSGNTIYF
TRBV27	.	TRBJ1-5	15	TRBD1	TGTGCCAGCAGCCTGAGACAGGGCCTCAATCAGCCCCAGCATTTT	CASSLRQGLNQPQHF
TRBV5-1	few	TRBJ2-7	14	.	TGCGCCAGCAGCTTGGGGCCGCGGGGTCGCGAGCAGTACTTC	CASSLGPRGREQYF
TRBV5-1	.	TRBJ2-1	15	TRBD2	TGCGCCAGCAGCTTACTAGCGGGAACGTACAATGAGCAGTTCTTC	CASSLLAGTYNEQFF
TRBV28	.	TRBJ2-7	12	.	TGTGCCAGCAGTATCGGACAGTACGAGCAGTACTTC	CASSIGQYEQYF
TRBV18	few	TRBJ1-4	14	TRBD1	TGTGCCAGCTCACCCCGACAGGGTGGTGAAAAACTGTTTTTT	CASSPRQGGEKLFF
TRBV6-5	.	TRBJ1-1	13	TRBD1	TGTGCCAGCAGCCGGACAGGGGCTGGTGAAGCTTTCTTT	CASSRTGAGEAFF
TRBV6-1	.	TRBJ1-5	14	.	TGTGCCAGCAGTGAAGTCAACAGCAATCAGCCCCAGCATTTT	CASSEVNSNQPQHF
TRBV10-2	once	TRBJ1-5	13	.	TGCGCCAGCAGTGAGGTAGGGATGCAGCCCCAGCATTTT	CASSEVGMQPQHF
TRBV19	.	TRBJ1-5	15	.	TGTGCCAGTAGAGTGACAGGCTATAGCAATCAGCCCCAGCATTTT	CASRVTGYSNQPQHF
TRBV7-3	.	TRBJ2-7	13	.	TGTGCCAGCAGCTTCATGGGGTCCTACGAGCAGTACTTC	CASSFMGSYEQYF
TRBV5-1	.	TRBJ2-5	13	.	TGCGCCAGCAGGACAGGTATTTGGGAGACCCAGTACTTC	CASRTGIWETQYF
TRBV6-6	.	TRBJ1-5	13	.	TGTGCCAGCAATCGGGACGGCAATCAGCCCCAGCATTTT	CASNRDGNQPQHF
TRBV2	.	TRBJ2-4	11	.	TGTGCCAGCAGGGCCAAAAACATTCAGTACTTC	CASRAKNIQYF
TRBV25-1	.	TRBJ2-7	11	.	TGTGCCAGCAGTGAGGGACCCGAGCAGTACTTC	CASSEGPEQYF
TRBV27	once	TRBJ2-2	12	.	TGTGCCAGCAGGGAATCCACCGGGGAGCTGTTTTTT	CASRESTGELFF
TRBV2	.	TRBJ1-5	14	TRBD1	TGTGCCAGCAGGGGGACAGGCCGCAATCAGCCCCAGCATTTT	CASRGTGRNQPQHF
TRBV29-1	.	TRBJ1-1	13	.	TGCAGCGTTGCAAGGACCGCGAACACTGAAGCTTTCTTT	CSVARTANTEAFF
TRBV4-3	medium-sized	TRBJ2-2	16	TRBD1	TGCGCCAGCAGCCAAGACGGGACAGAGAACACCGGGGAGCTGTTTTTT	CASSQDGTENTGELFF
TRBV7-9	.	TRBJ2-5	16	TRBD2	TGTGCCAGCAGCCAAGGAGGGCTAGCGGGAGTAGAGACCCAGTACTTC	CASSQGGLAGVETQYF
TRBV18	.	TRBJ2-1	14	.	TGTGCCAGCTCACCTCCTGCGGGCGGGGATGAGCAGTTCTTC	CASSPPAGGDEQFF
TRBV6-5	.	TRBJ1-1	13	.	TGTGCCAGCAGGAACAAGGGCCATTTCGAAGCTTTCTTT	CASRNKGHFEAFF
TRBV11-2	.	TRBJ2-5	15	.	TGTGCCAGCAGCTATCCCCTCGACAGCCAAGAGACCCAGTACTTC	CASSYPLDSQETQYF
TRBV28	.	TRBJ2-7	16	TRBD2	TGTGCCAGCAGTGGGCGGACTAGCGGGTTCTCCTACGAGCAGTACTTC	CASSGRTSGFSYEQYF
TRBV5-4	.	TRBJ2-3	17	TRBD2	TGTGCCAGCAGCACGCGGGGTAGCGGGAGAATAACAGATACGCAGTATTTT	CASSTRGSGRITDTQYF
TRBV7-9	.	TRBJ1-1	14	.	TGTGCCAGCACCCCCGGGGCAGGGAACACTGAAGCTTTCTTT	CASTPGAGNTEAFF
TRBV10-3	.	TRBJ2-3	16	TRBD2	TGTGCCATCAGGAAGAATAGCGGGGGGGCAGCGGATACGCAGTATTTT	CAIRKNSGGAADTQYF
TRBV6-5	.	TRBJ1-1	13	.	TGTGCCAGCAGTTACGGGTCGGTAACTGAAGCTTTCTTT	CASSYGSVTEAFF
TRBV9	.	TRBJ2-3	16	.	TGTGCCAGCAGCGTAGTGGGCGGATATAGCACAGATACGCAGTATTTT	CASSVVGGYSTDTQYF
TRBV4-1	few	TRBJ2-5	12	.	TGCGCCAGCAGCCAAGCCATGGAGACCCAGTACTTC	CASSQAMETQYF
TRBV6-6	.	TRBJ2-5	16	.	TGTGCCAGCAGTTACCCAAGGGGCCGGGGCCAAGAGACCCAGTACTTC	CASSYPRGRGQETQYF
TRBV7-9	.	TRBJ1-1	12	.	TGTGCCAGCAGCTTAATACGAACTGAAGCTTTCTTT	CASSLIRTEAFF
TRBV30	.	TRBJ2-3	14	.	TGTGCCTGGAGTCGCACGACCCGCACAGATACGCAGTATTTT	CAWSRTTRTDTQYF
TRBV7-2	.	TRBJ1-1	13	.	TGTGCCAGCAGCTTAACGAGGGACCTAGAAGCTTTCTTT	CASSLTRDLEAFF
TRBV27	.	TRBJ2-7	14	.	TGTGCCAGCAGTTTATTCAGGGGAGGGTACGAGCAGTACTTC	CASSLFRGGYEQYF